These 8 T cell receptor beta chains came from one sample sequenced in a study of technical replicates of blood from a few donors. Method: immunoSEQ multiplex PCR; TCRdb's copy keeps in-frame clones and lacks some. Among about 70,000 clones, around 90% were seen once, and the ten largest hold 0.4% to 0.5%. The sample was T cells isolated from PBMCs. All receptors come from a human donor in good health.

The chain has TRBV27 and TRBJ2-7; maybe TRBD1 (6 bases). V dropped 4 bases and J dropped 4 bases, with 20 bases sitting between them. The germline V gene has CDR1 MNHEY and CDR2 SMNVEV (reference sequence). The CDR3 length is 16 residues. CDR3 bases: TGTGCCAGCAGTTCCACTCCGGGACATCTAATTTACGAGCAGTACTTC. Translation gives CASSSTPGHLIYEQYF.

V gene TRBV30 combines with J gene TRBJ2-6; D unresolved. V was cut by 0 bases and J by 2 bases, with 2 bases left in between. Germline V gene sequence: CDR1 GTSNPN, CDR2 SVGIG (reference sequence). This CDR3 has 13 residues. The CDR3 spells CAWSVTGANVLTF. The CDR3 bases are TGTGCCTGGAGTGTTACTGGGGCCAACGTCCTGACTTTC.

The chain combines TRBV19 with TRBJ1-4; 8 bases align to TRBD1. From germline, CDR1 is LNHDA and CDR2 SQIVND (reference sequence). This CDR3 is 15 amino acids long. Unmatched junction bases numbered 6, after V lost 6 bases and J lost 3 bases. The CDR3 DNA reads TGTGCCAGTAGCCTTCAGGGGGCACCTAATGAAAAACTGTTTTTT. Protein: CASSLQGAPNEKLFF.

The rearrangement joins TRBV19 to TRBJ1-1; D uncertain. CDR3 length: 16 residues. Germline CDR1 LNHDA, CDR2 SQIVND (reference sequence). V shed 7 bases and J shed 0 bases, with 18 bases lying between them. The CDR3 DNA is TGTGCCAGTACCACAGTGGTGAGAAACCTGAACACTGAAGCTTTCTTT. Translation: CASTTVVRNLNTEAFF.

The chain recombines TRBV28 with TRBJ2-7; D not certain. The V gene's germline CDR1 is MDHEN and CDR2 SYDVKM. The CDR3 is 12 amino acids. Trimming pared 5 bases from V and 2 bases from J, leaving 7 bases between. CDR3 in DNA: TGTGCCAGCAGTGCGGATCCCTACGAGCAGTACTTC. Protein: CASSADPYEQYF.

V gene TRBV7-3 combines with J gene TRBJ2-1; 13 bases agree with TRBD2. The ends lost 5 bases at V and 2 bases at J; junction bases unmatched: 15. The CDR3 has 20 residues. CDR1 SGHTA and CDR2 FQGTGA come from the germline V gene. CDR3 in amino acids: CASSLLPGLAGNIPYNEQFF. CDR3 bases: TGTGCCAGCAGCCTACTCCCGGGACTAGCGGGAAATATCCCCTACAATGAGCAGTTCTTC.

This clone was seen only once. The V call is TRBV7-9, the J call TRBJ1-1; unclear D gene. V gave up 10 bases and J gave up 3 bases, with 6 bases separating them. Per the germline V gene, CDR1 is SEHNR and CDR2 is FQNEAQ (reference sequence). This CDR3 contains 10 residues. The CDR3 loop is CATIHTEAFF. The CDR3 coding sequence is TGTGCCACTATTCACACTGAAGCTTTCTTT.

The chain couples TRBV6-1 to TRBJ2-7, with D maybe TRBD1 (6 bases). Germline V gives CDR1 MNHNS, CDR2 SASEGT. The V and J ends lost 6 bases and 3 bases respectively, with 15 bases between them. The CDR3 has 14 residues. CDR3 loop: CASRGNREIYEQYF. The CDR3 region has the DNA TGTGCCAGCAGGGGTAACAGGGAAATCTACGAGCAGTACTTC.